These 29 T cell receptor beta chains were all obtained from the same sample, sequenced in a study of blood T cell repertoires in COVID-19. Repertoires were generated with immunoSEQ multiplex PCR, while TCRdb's copy carries only in-frame clones and drops some. The repertoire holds roughly 99,000 clones, with around nine tenths as singletons. Material: peripheral blood. The receptors here all came from a man aged 50-59 years with COVID-19, enrolled during active disease.

The chain couples TRBV3-1 (or the pseudogene TRBV3-2) to TRBJ1-5; no clear D. The CDR3 spans 15 residues. Germline loops: CDR1 LGHDT, CDR2 YNNKEL (reference sequence). The V end lost 4 bases, the J end lost 0 bases, and 10 bases lay between the germline ends. CDR3 protein: CASSPTGNSNQPQHF. As DNA, the CDR3 is TGTGCCAGCAGCCCGACGGGTAATAGCAATCAGCCCCAGCATTTT.

This clone appeared a single time. The chain joins TRBV5-5 to TRBJ1-5, with a possible D match to TRBD1 (5 bases). This CDR3 spans 14 amino acids. Germline V gives CDR1 SGHKS, CDR2 YYEKEE (reference sequence). V was cut by 0 bases and J by 2 bases, with 6 bases left in between. This CDR3 reads CASSLETGNQPQHF. CDR3 bases: TGTGCCAGCAGCTTGGAGACAGGCAATCAGCCCCAGCATTTT.

The rearrangement uses TRBV16 and TRBJ1-1; TRBD1 might be the D (6 bases). Deletions cut 0 bases from V and 4 bases from J, with 6 bases between. CDR3 size: 13 residues. Germline CDR1 and CDR2: KGHSY and FQNENV. The CDR3 sequence is CASSQSQGTEAFF. CDR3 nucleotides: TGTGCCAGCAGCCAATCACAGGGCACTGAAGCTTTCTTT. The variable domain in full, completed from reference TRBV16 and TRBJ1-1, reads GEEVAQTPKHLVRGEGQKAKLYCAPIKGHSYVFWYQQVLKNEFKFLISFQNENVFDETGMPKERFSAKCLPNSPCSLEIQATKLEDSAVYFCASSQSQGTEAFFGQGTRLTVV.

The rearrangement uses TRBV5-1 and TRBJ2-7; TRBD1 matches at 8 bases. The germline V gene has CDR1 SGHRS and CDR2 YFSETQ. The CDR3 consists of 15 residues. V lost 4 bases to trimming and J lost 3 bases; unmatched junction nucleotides: 9. The CDR3 protein is CASSVLGTGGYEQYF. DNA of the CDR3: TGCGCCAGCAGCGTTTTGGGGACAGGAGGCTACGAGCAGTACTTC.

The chain couples TRBV11-2 to TRBJ2-4; D perhaps matches TRBD2 (5 bases). V was pared by 5 bases and J by 0 bases, with 14 bases between. The germline CDR1 and CDR2 sequences are SGHAT and FQNNGV. This CDR3 has 16 residues. The CDR3 region has the DNA TGTGCCAGCAGCCGCTACGGGGAGCTAGCCAAAAACATTCAGTACTTC. It yields the protein CASSRYGELAKNIQYF.

CDR3 nucleotides: TGTGCCAGCAGCTTGGCCGTCAGCGGGGGAAATTACGAGCAGTACTTC. Translation: CASSLAVSGGNYEQYF. The V call is TRBV5-4, the J call TRBJ2-7; 8 nucleotides line up with TRBD2. Germline trimming cut 0 bases from V and 4 bases from J; bases unmatched to any gene: 9. The CDR3 spans 16 residues. Germline assignment: CDR1 SGHNT and CDR2 YYREEE (reference sequence).

CDR3 residues: CASSRAGGRGGYTF. CDR3 sequence (DNA): TGTGCCAGCAGTAGGGCAGGGGGACGGGGTGGCTACACCTTC. The chain combines TRBV28 with TRBJ1-2; TRBD1 agrees at 7 bases. The CDR3 runs to 14 residues. From germline, CDR1 is MDHEN and CDR2 SYDVKM. V was clipped by 5 bases and J by 7 bases; unmatched bases: 10.

The chain recombines TRBV5-1 with TRBJ1-6; D uncertain. Germline V gene data show CDR1 as SGHRS and CDR2 as YFSETQ. Trimming cost V 0 bases and J 9 bases, with 7 bases left between them. The CDR3 has 13 residues. The DNA of the CDR3 is TGCGCCAGCAGCTTGGCCGAGGGTTCACCCCTCCACTTT. Protein: CASSLAEGSPLHF.

The genes are TRBV7-2 and TRBJ2-1, with a tentative D call TRBD2 (6 bases). The CDR3 sequence is 14 residues long. Germline V gene lookup returns CDR1 SGHTA and CDR2 FQGNSA. With 0 bases removed from V and 8 bases from J, the gap between germline ends came to 11 bases. CDR3 region: CASSLAHRDYEQFF. CDR3 DNA: TGTGCCAGCAGCTTAGCCCACCGGGACTATGAGCAGTTCTTC.

The gene calls are TRBV28 and TRBJ2-5, with D hard to call. The CDR3 runs to 17 residues. V lost 3 bases to trimming and J lost 3 bases, with 20 bases between them. In germline, CDR1 is MDHEN, CDR2 SYDVKM. CDR3 nucleotide sequence: TGTGCCAGCAGTTTCGGAAGCATCGGAGCTCAAGAAGAGACCCAGTACTTC. It is translated as CASSFGSIGAQEETQYF.

The chain employs TRBV6-2 or TRBV6-3 and TRBJ1-5, with D possibly being TRBD1 (6 bases). Germline V gene lookup returns CDR1 MNHEY and CDR2 SVGEGT. V lost 6 bases and J 4 bases, leaving 10 bases between the germline ends. The CDR3 is 13 residues long. The CDR3, as DNA: TGTGCCAGCAGCTGGGGGACAAATCAGCCCCAGCATTTT. Amino acid sequence: CASSWGTNQPQHF.

This sequence joins TRBV7-9 and TRBJ2-3; weak D call: TRBD2 (6 bases). The CDR3 contains 16 residues. Looked up from germline, CDR1 is SEHNR and CDR2 is FQNEAQ (reference sequence). V was pared by 7 bases and J by 3 bases, with 20 bases between. The CDR3 bases are TGTGCCAGCACCAAAAGGGGCAAAGGAGGGACAGATACGCAGTATTTT. Protein: CASTKRGKGGTDTQYF.

DNA of the CDR3: TGTGCCAGCAGCCGGGGGACTACCTACGAGCAGTACTTC. It codes for CASSRGTTYEQYF. This chain uses TRBV7-9 with TRBJ2-7; 7 bases are a match to TRBD2. CDR3 length: 13 amino acids. V shed 5 bases, J shed 2 bases, and the junction held 3 bases outside the gene matches. Germline V gives CDR1 SEHNR, CDR2 FQNEAQ (reference sequence).

The table lists this clone with a few counts. The chain joins TRBV6-5 to TRBJ2-1, with 9 bases lining up with TRBD2. Germline V CDR1 and CDR2: MNHEY, SVGAGI. The V gene end was trimmed by 6 bases and the J gene end by 3 bases; junction bases not matched to a gene: 6. This CDR3 is built from 15 residues. The CDR3: CASSETSGGYNEQFF. As DNA, the CDR3 is TGTGCCAGCAGCGAGACTAGCGGAGGCTACAATGAGCAGTTCTTC.

The chain has TRBV27 and TRBJ1-1; maybe TRBD1 (5 bases). The CDR3 loop spans 16 amino acids. Per the germline V gene, CDR1 is MNHEY and CDR2 is SMNVEV (reference sequence). V lost 6 bases, J lost 4 bases, and 21 bases lay in between. CDR3 amino acids: CASSHPRDGRGTEAFF. CDR3 coding DNA: TGTGCCAGCAGCCACCCGAGGGACGGGCGGGGCACTGAAGCTTTCTTT.

The V gene is TRBV3-1 (or the pseudogene TRBV3-2), the J gene TRBJ1-6; 11 nucleotides line up with TRBD1. CDR3 size: 15 residues. Looked up from germline, CDR1 is LGHDT and CDR2 is YNNKEL (reference sequence). Trimming removed 5 bases from V and 13 bases from J; junction bases left unmatched: 10. DNA of the CDR3: TGTGCCAGCAGCACAGGACAGGGGGCGCGTGGCCCCCTCCACTTT. Amino acids: CASSTGQGARGPLHF.

The chain employs TRBV5-1 and TRBJ2-3, with TRBD2 identical over 13 bases. CDR3 length: 17 residues. V shed 4 bases, J shed 1 base, and the junction held 6 bases outside the gene matches. CDR1 and CDR2 from the germline V gene are SGHRS and YFSETQ. The DNA for the CDR3 is TGCGCCAGCAGCCCCGGGACTAGCGGGGACGGCACAGATACGCAGTATTTT. Translating it yields CASSPGTSGDGTDTQYF.

V gene TRBV5-1 combines with J gene TRBJ1-4; 8 bases are a match to TRBD1. The length of the CDR3 is 15 residues. V was pared by 4 bases and J by 5 bases, with 7 bases of the junction left unmatched. CDR1 and CDR2 (germline): SGHRS, YFSETQ. CDR3 DNA sequence: TGCGCCAGCAGCGACCAACAGGGGGGAAATGAAAAACTGTTTTTT. It yields the protein CASSDQQGGNEKLFF.

V gene TRBV7-3 combines with J gene TRBJ2-3, with 8 bases aligning to TRBD2. Germline V gene data show CDR1 as SGHTA and CDR2 as FQGTGA. The V segment lost 4 bases and the J segment 0 bases; nucleotides outside the gene matches: 3. The CDR3 is made up of 15 amino acids. CDR3 residues: CASSSLAGSTDTQYF. CDR3 nucleotides: TGTGCCAGCAGCTCCCTAGCGGGTAGCACAGATACGCAGTATTTT.

This clone was counted once. The J gene is TRBJ1-1, the V gene TRBV4-1, with a weak D call TRBD1 (5 bases). The V end was cut by 0 bases, the J end by 4 bases, with 15 bases between. The CDR3 is 16 amino acids. Germline CDR1 and CDR2: MGHRA and YSYEKL. The CDR3 reads CASSQEEGRFATEAFF. The CDR3 nucleotides read TGCGCCAGCAGCCAAGAAGAGGGGAGGTTCGCCACTGAAGCTTTCTTT.

V gene TRBV4-1 combines with J gene TRBJ1-5, with TRBD1 matching over 9 bases. The CDR3 spans 16 residues. V gave up 2 bases and J gave up 7 bases; unmatched junction bases: 9. Germline V gene data show CDR1 as MGHRA and CDR2 as YSYEKL. The CDR3 bases are TGCGCCAGCAGCCAAACAGGGGGCGGGCTTCGCCAGCCCCAGCATTTT. Its translation is CASSQTGGGLRQPQHF.

V usage is TRBV4-1 and J usage is TRBJ1-4; D uncertain. The CDR3 has 14 amino acids. Trimming cost V 0 bases and J 8 bases, with 10 bases left between them. The germline V gene has CDR1 MGHRA and CDR2 YSYEKL. The CDR3 reads CASSQDRGLEKLFF. CDR3 sequence (DNA): TGCGCCAGCAGCCAAGATCGCGGGCTCGAAAAACTGTTTTTT.

The V and J genes are TRBV10-3 and TRBJ1-3, with TRBD1 as a possible D gene (5 bases). This CDR3 contains 16 residues. Germline-derived CDR1 and CDR2 are ENHRY and SYGVKD. With 8 bases removed from V and 0 bases from J, the gap between germline ends came to 17 bases. DNA of the CDR3: TGTGCCATCTCCAGACAGAGTATTGGCTCTGGAAACACCATATATTTT. This sequence encodes CAISRQSIGSGNTIYF.

The V gene is TRBV6-6, the J gene TRBJ2-7; 9 nucleotides align to TRBD1. Germline CDR1 and CDR2: MNHNY and SVGAGI (reference sequence). The CDR3 sequence is 14 residues long. Germline trimming cut 6 bases from V and 3 bases from J; bases unmatched to any gene: 6. This CDR3 reads CASSTGGSYYEQYF. CDR3 sequence (DNA): TGTGCCAGCAGCACAGGGGGCAGCTACTACGAGCAGTACTTC.

The rearrangement joins TRBV7-2 to TRBJ1-5; no definite D call. Germline CDR1 SGHTA, CDR2 FQGNSA. Trimming cost V 1 base and J 2 bases, with 6 bases left between them. CDR3 length: 14 residues. This CDR3 reads CASSLGSGNQPQHF. As DNA, the CDR3 is TGTGCCAGCAGCTTAGGCTCGGGCAATCAGCCCCAGCATTTT.

The chain carries TRBV5-4 and TRBJ2-1; D may be TRBD1 (7 bases). In germline, CDR1 is SGHNT, CDR2 YYREEE (reference sequence). V shed 0 bases and J shed 2 bases, with 12 bases lying between them. The length of the CDR3 is 16 residues. The CDR3 region is CASSLVGRGAYNEQFF. The CDR3 DNA sequence: TGTGCCAGCAGCTTGGTCGGCAGGGGGGCCTACAATGAGCAGTTCTTC.

A single count supports this clone. CDR3 in amino acids: CAISQQGPNTEAFF. DNA of the CDR3: TGTGCCATCAGCCAACAGGGGCCGAACACTGAAGCTTTCTTT. This rearrangement joins TRBV10-3 to TRBJ1-1; 7 nucleotides align to TRBD1. The germline CDR1 and CDR2 sequences are ENHRY and SYGVKD. CDR3 size: 14 residues. With V trimmed by 6 bases and J by 1 base, 5 bases remained unmatched.

This chain uses TRBV10-3 with TRBJ2-7; TRBD1 agrees at 10 bases. The CDR3 has 15 amino acids. The J segment lost 4 bases and the V segment lost 8 bases, leaving 11 bases of the junction unmatched. In germline, CDR1 is ENHRY, CDR2 SYGVKD. CDR3 residues: CAIGPRGTGDYEQYF. DNA of the CDR3: TGTGCCATCGGCCCCCGAGGGACAGGGGATTACGAGCAGTACTTC.

V gene TRBV5-1 combines with J gene TRBJ2-5, with TRBD2 matching over 12 bases. The CDR3 has 21 residues. V lost 1 base to trimming and J lost 0 bases; unmatched junction nucleotides: 16. Per germline, CDR1 SGHRS and CDR2 YFSETQ. The CDR3 nucleotides read TGCGCCAGCAGCTTGAATACGGTGACTAGCGGGGGACATCGGTACCAAGAGACCCAGTACTTC. Translation: CASSLNTVTSGGHRYQETQYF.